Below, 28 T cell receptor beta chains from the same sample are listed, as sequenced in a study of T cell changes during pregnancy in multiple sclerosis. The protocol was immunoSEQ multiplex PCR, while the TCRdb copy is restricted to in-frame clones and leaves out a portion. The profile covers tens of thousands of clones, with 90% appearing a single time and approximately 2.1% taken by the ten largest. The material was peripheral blood, obtained in the first trimester of pregnancy. These TCRs come from a female donor in good health, enrolled as a control in a pregnancy study.

This sequence joins TRBV5-4 and TRBJ2-1; weak D call: TRBD2 (5 bases). The CDR3 contains 13 residues. Looked up from germline, CDR1 is SGHNT and CDR2 is YYREEE (reference sequence). Trimming left V 0 bases short and J 10 bases short, with 11 bases between. CDR3 coding DNA: TGTGCCAGCAGCTTGGCCGGCGAGCGGGAGCAGTTCTTC. Its translation: CASSLAGEREQFF.

The V call is TRBV6-6, the J call TRBJ1-1; 7 bases agree with TRBD1. Looked up from germline, CDR1 is MNHNY and CDR2 is SVGAGI (reference sequence). The CDR3 is 16 residues long. Losses at the gene ends were 4 bases for V and 0 bases for J; bases not matched to a gene: 8. CDR3 nucleotide sequence: TGTGCCAGCAGTTCGCCATCGACAGGGTTGAACACTGAAGCTTTCTTT. Amino acids: CASSSPSTGLNTEAFF.

This clone was seen only a few times. The chain employs TRBV18 and TRBJ1-2; D is uncertain. V gave up 1 base and J gave up 5 bases, with 20 bases separating them. Germline CDR1 KGHSH, CDR2 LQKENI. The CDR3 totals 17 residues. CDR3 residues: CASSPQGTSLSRYGYTF. The DNA of the CDR3 is TGTGCCAGCTCACCACAGGGCACTAGTTTGTCGAGGTATGGCTACACCTTC.

The chain joins TRBV30 to TRBJ2-7; D is undetermined. CDR1 is GTSNPN and CDR2 is SVGIG in the germline V gene (reference sequence). The length of the CDR3 is 13 residues. With 0 bases removed from V and 3 bases from J, the gap between germline ends came to 9 bases. CDR3 in amino acids: CAWSVNSLYEQYF. The CDR3 region has the DNA TGTGCCTGGAGTGTAAACTCGCTCTACGAGCAGTACTTC.

V and J are TRBV4-1 and TRBJ2-5; 12 bases line up with TRBD2. The junction had 4 bases not matched to a gene; V was cut back by 0 bases and J by 5 bases. Germline values: CDR1 MGHRA, CDR2 YSYEKL. CDR3 length: 16 residues. The CDR3 is CASSQDGTSGGETQYF. The CDR3 DNA reads TGCGCCAGCAGCCAAGATGGCACTAGCGGGGGGGAGACCCAGTACTTC.

This chain links TRBV4-1 with TRBJ2-3, with D possibly being TRBD2 (5 bases). CDR1 and CDR2 from the germline V gene are MGHRA and YSYEKL. The CDR3 has 15 amino acids. With 0 bases removed from V and 4 bases from J, the gap between germline ends came to 11 bases. CDR3 protein: CASSQDRTGSDTQYF. CDR3 DNA: TGCGCCAGCAGCCAAGATAGGACGGGATCAGATACGCAGTATTTT.

V is TRBV13 and J is TRBJ2-7; 7 bases fit TRBD2. The germline gives CDR1 PRHDT, CDR2 FYEKMQ (reference sequence). V dropped 5 bases and J dropped 3; count of bases not matched to a gene: 4. The CDR3 covers 13 residues. The CDR3, as DNA: TGTGCCAGCAGCCATAGGGACTACTACGAGCAGTACTTC. Its protein is CASSHRDYYEQYF.

This rearrangement joins TRBV28 to TRBJ2-1; 13 bases map to TRBD2. This CDR3 has 14 residues. J gave up 8 bases and V 8 bases, and 6 bases lay outside the gene matches. The germline V gene encodes CDR1 MDHEN and CDR2 SYDVKM. The CDR3 loop is CASGRTSGSDEQFF. The CDR3 nucleotides are TGTGCCAGCGGGAGGACTAGCGGGAGCGATGAGCAGTTCTTC.

The chain uses TRBV6-1 and TRBJ1-1; 7 bases match TRBD1. The V gene end was trimmed by 1 base and the J gene end by 6 bases; junction bases not matched to a gene: 2. The CDR3 has 13 amino acids. Germline V gene lookup returns CDR1 MNHNS and CDR2 SASEGT. For the CDR3, the DNA is TGTGCCAGCAGTGAAGGGACAGGTGCTGAAGCTTTCTTT. Translating it yields CASSEGTGAEAFF.

The rearrangement joins TRBV7-9 to TRBJ1-5; maybe TRBD1 (6 bases). Germline CDR1 reads SEHNR; CDR2 reads FQNEAQ (reference sequence). CDR3 length: 14 amino acids. Trimming cost V 5 bases and J 5 bases, with 13 bases left between them. CDR3 sequence: CASSPTGQDQPQHF. CDR3 DNA sequence: TGTGCCAGCAGCCCCACGGGACAAGATCAGCCCCAGCATTTT.

The genes are TRBV28 and TRBJ2-1, with a tentative D call TRBD2 (6 bases). V was clipped by 5 bases and J by 4 bases, with 18 bases between them. Germline-derived CDR1 and CDR2 are MDHEN and SYDVKM. The CDR3 runs to 16 residues. DNA of the CDR3: TGTGCCAGCAGTCTAGGGAGCGCCGGGGGATACAATGAGCAGTTCTTC. Encoded protein: CASSLGSAGGYNEQFF. The variable domain in full, with the rest retrieved from reference TRBV28 and TRBJ2-1, is DVKVTQSSRYLVKRTGEKVFLECVQDMDHENMFWYRQDPGLGLRLIYFSYDVKMKEKGDIPEGYSVSREKKERFSLILESASTNQTSMYLCASSLGSAGGYNEQFFGPGTRLTVL.

This clone was detected only once. The CDR3 protein is CASSGITNRGDYGYTF. CDR3 sequence (DNA): TGTGCCAGCAGCGGGATAACAAACAGGGGCGACTATGGCTACACCTTC. The rearrangement uses TRBV6-6 and TRBJ1-2, with 7 positions matching TRBD1. CDR1 and CDR2 (germline): MNHNY, SVGAGI (reference sequence). This CDR3 comprises 16 residues. V shed 6 bases and J 3 bases; nucleotides not matched to a gene: 13.

This clone was picked up one time. This sequence joins TRBV2 and TRBJ1-5, with 7 bases fitting TRBD1. The CDR3 spans 16 residues. With V trimmed by 1 base and J by 4 bases, 7 bases remained unmatched. Germline-derived CDR1 and CDR2 are SNHLY and FYNNEI. CDR3 DNA sequence: TGTGCCAGCAGTGAAGGACAGGGCTGGTGGAATCAGCCCCAGCATTTT. It yields the protein CASSEGQGWWNQPQHF.

In its sample, this clone was seen once. V is TRBV29-1 and J is TRBJ2-7; TRBD2 matches 13 bases. The CDR3 has 14 residues. V lost 4 bases and J lost 5; bases outside the gene matches: 5. Germline assignment: CDR1 SQVTM and CDR2 ANQGSEA. The CDR3 loop reads CSVARTSGRNEQYF. CDR3 nucleotides: TGCAGCGTTGCCCGGACTAGCGGGAGAAACGAGCAGTACTTC.

This chain joins TRBV30 and TRBJ2-7; TRBD2 agrees at 8 bases. V dropped 3 bases and J dropped 5; count of bases not matched to a gene: 9. Germline lookup yields CDR1 GTSNPN and CDR2 SVGIG (reference sequence). The CDR3 loop spans 14 amino acids. The CDR3 loop reads CAWSGGAVGNEQYF. The CDR3 nucleotides read TGTGCCTGGAGCGGGGGGGCGGTTGGAAACGAGCAGTACTTC.

V usage is TRBV16 and J usage is TRBJ2-7; TRBD1 matches 7 bases. The CDR3 contains 15 residues. The germline gives CDR1 KGHSY, CDR2 FQNENV. J gave up 3 bases and V 0 bases, and 5 bases lay outside the gene matches. For the CDR3, the DNA is TGTGCCAGCAGCCAATCGCCCGGGACAGACTACGAGCAGTACTTC. As protein: CASSQSPGTDYEQYF.

This chain uses TRBV29-1 with TRBJ1-1; TRBD1 aligns across 9 bases. CDR3 length: 17 residues. With 8 bases clipped from V and 5 bases from J, the junction kept 21 bases outside the gene matches. From germline, CDR1 is SQVTM and CDR2 ANQGSEA. The CDR3 spells CSRPRLQGQGMGTEAFF. The CDR3 nucleotides are TGCAGCCGACCGCGTCTCCAGGGACAGGGAATGGGGACTGAAGCTTTCTTT. Using reference TRBV29-1 and TRBJ1-1 for the parts outside the CDR3, the full variable domain is SAVISQKPSRDICQRGTSLTIQCQVDSQVTMMFWYRQQPGQSLTLIATANQGSEATYESGFVIDKFPISRPNLTFSTLTVSNMSPEDSSIYLCSRPRLQGQGMGTEAFFGQGTRLTVV.

The chain recombines TRBV27 with TRBJ2-7; 7 bases agree with TRBD2. This CDR3 is 11 amino acids long. Looked up from germline, CDR1 is MNHEY and CDR2 is SMNVEV (reference sequence). V lost 8 bases, J lost 3 bases, and 1 base stayed unmatched. The CDR3 sequence is CASGDYYEQYF. The DNA for the CDR3 is TGTGCCAGCGGGGACTACTACGAGCAGTACTTC.

This sequence joins TRBV6-1 and TRBJ1-2; D call uncertain. Germline-derived CDR1 and CDR2 are MNHNS and SASEGT. V was cut by 4 bases and J by 7 bases, with 4 bases left in between. The CDR3 spans 10 residues. The CDR3 protein is CASSAVGYTF. The CDR3 coding sequence is TGTGCCAGCAGTGCCGTTGGCTACACCTTC.

The chain carries TRBV15 and TRBJ1-4; 10 bases agree with TRBD1. The trim removed 1 base at V and 6 bases at J, leaving 5 bases unmatched. CDR3 size: 16 residues. CDR1 LNHNV and CDR2 YYDKDF come from the germline V gene (reference sequence). CDR3 nucleotide sequence: TGTGCCACCAGCAGAGTTGACGGGACAGGGGATGAAAAACTGTTTTTT. As protein: CATSRVDGTGDEKLFF.

This clone was detected only once. This sequence joins TRBV18 and TRBJ1-1; 9 nucleotides match TRBD1. This CDR3 spans 16 amino acids. V gave up 2 bases and J gave up 4 bases; unmatched junction bases: 8. Germline V gives CDR1 KGHSH, CDR2 LQKENI. The CDR3 coding sequence is TGTGCCAGCTCACCATCCAGGGACAGGGACAGCACTGAAGCTTTCTTT. This translates into CASSPSRDRDSTEAFF.

The chain has TRBV29-1 and TRBJ2-3; 9 positions match TRBD1. Germline V CDR1 and CDR2: SQVTM, ANQGSEA. The J segment lost 0 bases and the V segment lost 8 bases, leaving 6 bases of the junction unmatched. The CDR3 loop spans 14 amino acids. The CDR3 DNA reads as TGCAGCACGACACAGGGGGCTAGCACAGATACGCAGTATTTT. The encoded protein is CSTTQGASTDTQYF.

The genes are TRBV29-1 and TRBJ2-2; perhaps TRBD1 as D (5 bases). CDR1 and CDR2 (germline): SQVTM, ANQGSEA. The V and J ends lost 4 bases and 4 bases respectively, with 22 bases between them. The CDR3 sequence is 17 residues long. DNA of the CDR3: TGCAGCGTTGCCACAGGACAAAGGATCGCAAGCACCGGGGAGCTGTTTTTT. Its protein is CSVATGQRIASTGELFF.

The genes are TRBV6-5 and TRBJ2-7; TRBD2 might be the D (5 bases). This CDR3 contains 16 residues. CDR1 is MNHEY and CDR2 is SVGAGI in the germline V gene. Trimming removed 0 bases from V and 2 bases from J, with 14 bases in between. Here the CDR3 reads CASSYSLSGGTYEQYF. The CDR3 nucleotides read TGTGCCAGCAGTTACTCTTTAAGCGGCGGAACCTACGAGCAGTACTTC.

The V call is TRBV6-5, the J call TRBJ2-3; D might be TRBD1 (6 bases). The CDR3 contains 16 residues. Germline V gene lookup returns CDR1 MNHEY and CDR2 SVGAGI. Trimming took off 0 bases at V and 0 bases at J, with 10 bases between the two ends. The CDR3: CASSYSQGTSTDTQYF. DNA for the CDR3: TGTGCCAGCAGTTACTCACAGGGAACCAGCACAGATACGCAGTATTTT.

The chain carries TRBV19 and TRBJ2-3; D possibly corresponds to TRBD2 (7 bases). This CDR3 contains 18 residues. The V gene lost 3 bases and the J gene lost 1 base, with 20 bases spanning the gap. The germline V gene encodes CDR1 LNHDA and CDR2 SQIVND (reference sequence). DNA for the CDR3: TGTGCCAGTAGTATTTCTGGGGGGGGCCTTTCTGGCACAGATACGCAGTATTTT. Translated, it gives CASSISGGGLSGTDTQYF.

This clone has a handful of counts. The chain carries TRBV29-1 and TRBJ1-1; D is perhaps TRBD1 (6 bases). The CDR3 has 11 residues. V was clipped by 3 bases and J by 11 bases, with 13 bases between them. Germline CDR1 is SQVTM and CDR2 is ANQGSEA. In nucleotides, the CDR3 is TGCAGCGTTGACAGAAACAGGGAGGCTTTCTTT. Protein product: CSVDRNREAFF.

J is TRBJ2-5 and V is TRBV5-6; TRBD1 aligns across 8 bases. The DNA matches TRBJ2-7 better at its end, which makes the J call doubtful. CDR3 length: 12 residues. Germline-derived CDR1 and CDR2 are SGHDT and YYEEEE. CDR3 coding DNA: TGTGCCAGCAGCGGGACAGGTTACGAGCAGTACTTC. This encodes CASSGTGYEQYF.